This TCR beta chain was profiled in a study of response to subunit inactivated influenza vaccine. The trim removed 6 bases at V and 3 bases at J, leaving 9 bases unmatched. The CDR3 runs to 15 residues. Germline V lookup: CDR1 MNHEY, CDR2 SMNVEV (reference sequence). This clonotype occurred a few times. Its antigen is currently unknown. TCRdb re-called the RT-PCR reads through MiXCR, storing one row per CDR3 protein. The profile shows around 710,000 distinct CDR3 sequences, about 15% of them singletons. Overall study findings and caveats: Seasonal influenza vaccination, on each occasion, was suggested by the authors to recruit few new T cells.

The chain combines TRBV27 with TRBJ2-7; 9 bases fit TRBD1. This TCR was recovered from a man aged 45-65 years who received an inactivated influenza vaccine. Sequencing was performed on PBMCs from blood, taken 14 to 15 days before vaccination. DNA for the CDR3: TGTGCCAGCAGAACCGGGACAGGGTTCGTCTACGAGCAGTACTTC. Residues: CASRTGTGFVYEQYF.